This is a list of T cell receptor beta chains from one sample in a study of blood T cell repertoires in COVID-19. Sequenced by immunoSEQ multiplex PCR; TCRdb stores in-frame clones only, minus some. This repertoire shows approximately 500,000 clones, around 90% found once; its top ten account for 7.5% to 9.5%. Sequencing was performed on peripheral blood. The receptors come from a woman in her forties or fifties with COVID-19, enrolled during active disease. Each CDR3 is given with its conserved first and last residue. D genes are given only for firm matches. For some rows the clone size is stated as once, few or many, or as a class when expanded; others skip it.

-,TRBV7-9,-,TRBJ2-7,TGTGCCAGCGCCCCTACCCTATACGAGCAGTACTTC,CASAPTLYEQYF
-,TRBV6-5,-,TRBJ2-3,TGTGCCAGCAGTAATAGAAGAGGCCTCCTCAGGCAGTATTTT,CASSNRRGLLRQYF
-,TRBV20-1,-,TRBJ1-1,TGCAGTGCTACTGGTCGGACTGAAGCTTTCTTT,CSATGRTEAFF
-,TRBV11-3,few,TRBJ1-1,TGTGCCAGCAGCTTAGGAGCGAGTGAAGCTTTCTTT,CASSLGASEAFF
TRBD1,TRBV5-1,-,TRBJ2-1,TGCGCCAGCACGAAAGGACAGGGGTACAATGAGCAGTTCTTC,CASTKGQGYNEQFF
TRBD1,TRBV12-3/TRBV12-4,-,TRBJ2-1,TGTGCCAGCAGTTCCCAGGGGGCAGGGGAGCAGTTCTTC,CASSSQGAGEQFF
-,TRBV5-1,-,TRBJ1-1,TGCGCCAGCAGCTTGGGAGTGGACACTGAAGCTTTCTTT,CASSLGVDTEAFF
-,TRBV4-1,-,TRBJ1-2,TGCGCCAGCAGCCAAGATGGCACGACAGCCTATGGCTACACCTTC,CASSQDGTTAYGYTF
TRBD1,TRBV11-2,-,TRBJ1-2,TGTGCCAGCAGCCCCCGACAGGGATCGGGCTATGGCTACACCTTC,CASSPRQGSGYGYTF
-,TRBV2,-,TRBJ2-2,TGTGCCAGCACCCTGGGGGGATTCAACACCGGGGAGCTGTTTTTT,CASTLGGFNTGELFF
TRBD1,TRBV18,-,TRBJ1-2,TGTGCCAGCTCACCAATGGGGATTCCGGGACAGGGACACGGCTACACCTTC,CASSPMGIPGQGHGYTF
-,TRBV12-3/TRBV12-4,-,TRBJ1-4,TGTGCCAGCAGCCCCGGGACTAGAGAAAAACTGTTTTTT,CASSPGTREKLFF
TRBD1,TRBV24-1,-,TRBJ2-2,TGTGCCACCAGTGAATCCCCGCCAGGGGGAACCGGGGAGCTGTTTTTT,CATSESPPGGTGELFF
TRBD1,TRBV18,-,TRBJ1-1,TGTGCCAGCTCACGCCCCGGGACAGGGGGCTCTGAAGCTTTCTTT,CASSRPGTGGSEAFF
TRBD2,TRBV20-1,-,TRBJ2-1,TGCAGTGCTAGTCCCCCTACGGGGGGGCCTTACAATGAGCAGTTCTTC,CSASPPTGGPYNEQFF
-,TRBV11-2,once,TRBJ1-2,TGTGCCAGCAGCTTAAGCCCCGGGGATGGCTACACCTTC,CASSLSPGDGYTF
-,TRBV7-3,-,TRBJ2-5,TGTGCCAGCAGCTTCAGGGGACCCCAAGAGACCCAGTACTTC,CASSFRGPQETQYF
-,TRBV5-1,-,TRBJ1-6,TGCGCCAGCAGCTTGGGCAGGCGGGATTCACCCCTCCACTTT,CASSLGRRDSPLHF
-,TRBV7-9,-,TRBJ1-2,TGTGCCAGCAGCCAAACGGGCTATGGCTACACCTTC,CASSQTGYGYTF
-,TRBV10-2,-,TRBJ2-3,TGCGCCAGCATGGGTAGACGGGGCACAGATACGCAGTATTTT,CASMGRRGTDTQYF
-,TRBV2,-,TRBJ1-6,TGTGCCAGCAGAGACCCAGCGAGCTCCTATAATTCACCCCTCCACTTT,CASRDPASSYNSPLHF
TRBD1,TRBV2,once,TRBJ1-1,TGTGCCAGCAAACAGGGGGGAACTGAAGCTTTCTTT,CASKQGGTEAFF
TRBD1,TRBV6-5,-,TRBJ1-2,TGTGCCAGCAGTTACACCTTGGTCAGGGGGGACTATGGCTACACCTTC,CASSYTLVRGDYGYTF
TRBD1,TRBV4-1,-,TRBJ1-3,TGCGCCAGCAGCCACGGGACAGGGTTCTTGGCTGGAAACACCATATATTTT,CASSHGTGFLAGNTIYF